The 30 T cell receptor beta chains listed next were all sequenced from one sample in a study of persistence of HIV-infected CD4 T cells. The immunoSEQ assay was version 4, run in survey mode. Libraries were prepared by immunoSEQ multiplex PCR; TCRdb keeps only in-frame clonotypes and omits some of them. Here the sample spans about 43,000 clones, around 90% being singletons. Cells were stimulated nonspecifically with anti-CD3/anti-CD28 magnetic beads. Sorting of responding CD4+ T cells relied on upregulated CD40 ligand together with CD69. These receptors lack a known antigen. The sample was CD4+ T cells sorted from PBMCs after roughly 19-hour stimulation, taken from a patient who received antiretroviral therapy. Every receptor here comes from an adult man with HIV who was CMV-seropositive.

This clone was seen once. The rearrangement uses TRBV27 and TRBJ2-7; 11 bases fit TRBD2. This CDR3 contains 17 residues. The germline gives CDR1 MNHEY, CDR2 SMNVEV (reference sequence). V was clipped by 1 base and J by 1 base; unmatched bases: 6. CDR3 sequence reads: CASSLYASGGYSYEQYF. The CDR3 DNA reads TGTGCCAGCAGTTTATACGCTAGCGGGGGGTATTCCTACGAGCAGTACTTC.

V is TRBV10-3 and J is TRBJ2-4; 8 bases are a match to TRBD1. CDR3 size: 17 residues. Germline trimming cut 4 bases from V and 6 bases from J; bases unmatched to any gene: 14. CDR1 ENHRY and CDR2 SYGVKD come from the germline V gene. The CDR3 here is CAISGHSDRGIGNIQYF. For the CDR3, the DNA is TGTGCCATCAGTGGCCACTCCGACAGGGGTATAGGAAACATTCAGTACTTC.

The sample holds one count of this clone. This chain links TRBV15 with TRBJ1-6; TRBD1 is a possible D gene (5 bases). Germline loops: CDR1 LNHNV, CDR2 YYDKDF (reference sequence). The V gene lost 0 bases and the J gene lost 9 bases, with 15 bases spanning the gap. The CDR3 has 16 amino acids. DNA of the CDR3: TGTGCCACCAGCAGAGATCCTCTTGGGGGAGGTTCACCCCTCCACTTT. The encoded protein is CATSRDPLGGGSPLHF.

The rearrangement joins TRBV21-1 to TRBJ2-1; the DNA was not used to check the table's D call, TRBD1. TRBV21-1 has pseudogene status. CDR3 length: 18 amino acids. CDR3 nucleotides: TGTGCCAGCAGCAAAGCCTTTTTGGGGGACAGGGGGTACAATGAGCAGTTCTTC. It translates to CASSKAFLGDRGYNEQFF.

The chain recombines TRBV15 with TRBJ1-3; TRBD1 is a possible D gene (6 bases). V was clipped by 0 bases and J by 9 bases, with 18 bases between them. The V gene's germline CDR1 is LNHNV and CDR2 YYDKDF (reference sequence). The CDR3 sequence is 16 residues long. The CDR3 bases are TGTGCCACCAGCAGAGATGGCGCAGGGGTGGGTAGCACCATATATTTT. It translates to CATSRDGAGVGSTIYF.

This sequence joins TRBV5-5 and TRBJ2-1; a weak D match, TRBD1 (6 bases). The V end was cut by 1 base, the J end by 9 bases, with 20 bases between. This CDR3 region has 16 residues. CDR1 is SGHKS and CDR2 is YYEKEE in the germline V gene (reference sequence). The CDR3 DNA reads TGTGCCAGCAGCTTGACAGGCAGGCAGGGGTTAACTGAGCAGTTCTTC. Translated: CASSLTGRQGLTEQFF.

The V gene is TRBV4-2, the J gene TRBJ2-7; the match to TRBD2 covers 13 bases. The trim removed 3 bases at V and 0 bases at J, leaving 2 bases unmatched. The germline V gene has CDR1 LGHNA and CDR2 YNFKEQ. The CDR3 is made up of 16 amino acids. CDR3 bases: TGTGCCAGCAGCCAGAGACTAGCGGGGGGCTCCTACGAGCAGTACTTC. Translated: CASSQRLAGGSYEQYF.

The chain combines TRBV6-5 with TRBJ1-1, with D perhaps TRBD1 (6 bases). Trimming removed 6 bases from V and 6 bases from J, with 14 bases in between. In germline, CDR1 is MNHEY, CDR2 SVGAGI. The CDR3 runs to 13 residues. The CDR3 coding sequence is TGTGCCAGCAGCCACAGGGCGGCGTCTGAAGCTTTCTTT. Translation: CASSHRAASEAFF.

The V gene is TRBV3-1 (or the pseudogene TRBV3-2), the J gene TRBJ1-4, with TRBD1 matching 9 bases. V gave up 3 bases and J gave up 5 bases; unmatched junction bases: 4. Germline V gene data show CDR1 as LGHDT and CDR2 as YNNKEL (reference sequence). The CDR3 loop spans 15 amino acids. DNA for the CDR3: TGTGCCAGCAGCCACACTGACAGGGGGAATGAAAAACTGTTTTTT. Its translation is CASSHTDRGNEKLFF.

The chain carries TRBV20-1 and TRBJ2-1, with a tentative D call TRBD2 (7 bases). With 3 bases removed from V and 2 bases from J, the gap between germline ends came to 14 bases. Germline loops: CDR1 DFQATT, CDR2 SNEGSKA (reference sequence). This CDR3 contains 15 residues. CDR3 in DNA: TGCAGTGCTAGTAGTGGCGGGGGCCCCTACAATGAGCAGTTCTTC. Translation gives CSASSGGGPYNEQFF.

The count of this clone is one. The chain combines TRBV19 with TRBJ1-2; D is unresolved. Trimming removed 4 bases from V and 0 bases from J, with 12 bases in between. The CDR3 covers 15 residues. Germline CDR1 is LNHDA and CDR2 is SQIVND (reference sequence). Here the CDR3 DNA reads TGTGCCAGTAGTAGGCAGGCCCCAGCTAACTATGGCTACACCTTC. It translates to CASSRQAPANYGYTF. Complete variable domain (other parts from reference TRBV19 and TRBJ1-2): DGGITQSPKYLFRKEGQNVTLSCEQNLNHDAMYWYRQDPGQGLRLIYYSQIVNDFQKGDIAEGYSVSREKKESFPLTVTSAQKNPTAFYLCASSRQAPANYGYTFGSGTRLTVV.

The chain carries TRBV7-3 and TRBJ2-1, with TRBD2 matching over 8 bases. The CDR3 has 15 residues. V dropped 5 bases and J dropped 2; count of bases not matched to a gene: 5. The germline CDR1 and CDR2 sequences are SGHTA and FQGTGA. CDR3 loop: CASSPPGGAYNEQFF. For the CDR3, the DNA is TGTGCCAGCAGCCCCCCCGGGGGGGCCTACAATGAGCAGTTCTTC.

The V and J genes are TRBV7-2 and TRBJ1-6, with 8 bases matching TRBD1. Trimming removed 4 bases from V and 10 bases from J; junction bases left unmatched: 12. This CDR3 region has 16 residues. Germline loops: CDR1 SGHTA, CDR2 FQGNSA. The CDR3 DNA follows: TGTGCCAGCAGCTCCTTAACCAGGGGGCGGCGGTCACCCCTCCACTTT. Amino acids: CASSSLTRGRRSPLHF. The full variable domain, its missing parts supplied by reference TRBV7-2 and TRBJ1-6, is GAGVSQSPSNKVTEKGKDVELRCDPISGHTALYWYRQSLGQGLEFLIYFQGNSAPDKSGLPSDRFSAERTGGSVSTLTIQRTQQEDSAVYLCASSSLTRGRRSPLHFGNGTRLTVT.

CDR3 loop: CASSYSGTGRDYGYTF. CDR3 bases: TGTGCCAGCAGTTACTCTGGGACGGGGAGGGACTATGGCTACACCTTC. The chain employs TRBV6-5 and TRBJ1-2; a weak D match, TRBD1 (5 bases). This CDR3 contains 16 residues. The ends were cut back, 0 bases at V and 3 bases at J, with 14 bases in the middle. Germline V CDR1 and CDR2: MNHEY, SVGAGI.

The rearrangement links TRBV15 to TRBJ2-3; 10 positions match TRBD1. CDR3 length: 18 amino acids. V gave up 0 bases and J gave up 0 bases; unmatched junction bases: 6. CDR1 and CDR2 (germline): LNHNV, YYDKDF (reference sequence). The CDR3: CATSRDRTGGTSTDTQYF. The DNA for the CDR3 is TGTGCCACCAGCAGAGATAGGACAGGGGGAACTAGCACAGATACGCAGTATTTT. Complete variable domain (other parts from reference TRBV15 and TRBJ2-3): DAMVIQNPRYQVTQFGKPVTLSCSQTLNHNVMYWYQQKSSQAPKLLFHYYDKDFNNEADTPDNFQSRRPNTSFCFLDIRSPGLGDTAMYLCATSRDRTGGTSTDTQYFGPGTRLTVL.

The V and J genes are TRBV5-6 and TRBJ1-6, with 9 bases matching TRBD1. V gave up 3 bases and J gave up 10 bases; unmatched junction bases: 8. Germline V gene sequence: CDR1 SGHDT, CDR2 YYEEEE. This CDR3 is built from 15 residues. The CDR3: CASSSWDREGSPLHF. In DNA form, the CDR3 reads TGTGCCAGCAGCTCCTGGGACAGGGAGGGCTCACCCCTCCACTTT.

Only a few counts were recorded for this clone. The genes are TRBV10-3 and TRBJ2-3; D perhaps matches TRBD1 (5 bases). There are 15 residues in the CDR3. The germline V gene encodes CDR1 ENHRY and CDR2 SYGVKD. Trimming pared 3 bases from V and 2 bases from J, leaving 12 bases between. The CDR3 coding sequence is TGTGCCATCAGTGAACCTTTACAGGACACAGATACGCAGTATTTT. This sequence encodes CAISEPLQDTDTQYF.

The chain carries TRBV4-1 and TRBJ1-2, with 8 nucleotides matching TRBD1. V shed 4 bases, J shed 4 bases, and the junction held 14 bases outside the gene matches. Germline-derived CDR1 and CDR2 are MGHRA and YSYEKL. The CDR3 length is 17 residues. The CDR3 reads CASSLGQGKVTTYGYTF. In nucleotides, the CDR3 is TGCGCCAGCAGCCTCGGACAGGGAAAAGTTACTACCTATGGCTACACCTTC.

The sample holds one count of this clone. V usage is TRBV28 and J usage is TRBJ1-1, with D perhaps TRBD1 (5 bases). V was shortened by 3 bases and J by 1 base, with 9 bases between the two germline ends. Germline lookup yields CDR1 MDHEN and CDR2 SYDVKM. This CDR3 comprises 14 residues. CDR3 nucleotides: TGTGCCAGCAGTTTTGCGGGACCGAACACTGAAGCTTTCTTT. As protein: CASSFAGPNTEAFF.

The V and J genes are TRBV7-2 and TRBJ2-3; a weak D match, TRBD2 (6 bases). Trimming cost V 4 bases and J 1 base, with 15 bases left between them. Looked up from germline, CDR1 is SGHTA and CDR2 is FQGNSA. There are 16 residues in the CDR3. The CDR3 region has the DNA TGTGCCAGCAGCTCGGGACTCAACAGACGCACAGATACGCAGTATTTT. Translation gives CASSSGLNRRTDTQYF.

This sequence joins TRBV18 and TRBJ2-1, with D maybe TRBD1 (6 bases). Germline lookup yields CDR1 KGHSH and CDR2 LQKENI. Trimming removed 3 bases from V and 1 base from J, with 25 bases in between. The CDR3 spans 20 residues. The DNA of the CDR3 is TGTGCCAGCTCACCTCAGACAGGACCCTCAAACCAAGGGTCCTACAATGAGCAGTTCTTC. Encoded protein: CASSPQTGPSNQGSYNEQFF.

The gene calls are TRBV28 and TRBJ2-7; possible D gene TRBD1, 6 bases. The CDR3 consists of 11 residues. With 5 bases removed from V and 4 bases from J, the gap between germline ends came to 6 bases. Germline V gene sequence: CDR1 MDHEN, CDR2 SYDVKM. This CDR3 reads CASSTGYEQYF. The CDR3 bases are TGTGCCAGCAGTACAGGGTACGAGCAGTACTTC.

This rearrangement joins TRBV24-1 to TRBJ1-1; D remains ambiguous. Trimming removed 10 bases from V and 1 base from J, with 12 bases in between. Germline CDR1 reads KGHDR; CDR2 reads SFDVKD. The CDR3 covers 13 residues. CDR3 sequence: CATGNAGNTEAFF. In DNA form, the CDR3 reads TGTGCCACTGGTAACGCTGGGAACACTGAAGCTTTCTTT.

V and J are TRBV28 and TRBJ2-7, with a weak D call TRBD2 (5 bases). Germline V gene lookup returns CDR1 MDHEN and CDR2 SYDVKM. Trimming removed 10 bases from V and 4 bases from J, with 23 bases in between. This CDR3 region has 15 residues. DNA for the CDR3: TGTGCCACCACCCCAGTGGAGGTGCGTGGGTACGAGCAGTACTTC. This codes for CATTPVEVRGYEQYF.

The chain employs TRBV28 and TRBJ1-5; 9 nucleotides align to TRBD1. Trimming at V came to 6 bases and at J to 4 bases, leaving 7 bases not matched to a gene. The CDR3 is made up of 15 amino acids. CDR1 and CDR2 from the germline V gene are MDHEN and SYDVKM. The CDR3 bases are TGTGCCAGCAGGGGGGGGACAGGGCTAAATCAGCCCCAGCATTTT. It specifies CASRGGTGLNQPQHF.

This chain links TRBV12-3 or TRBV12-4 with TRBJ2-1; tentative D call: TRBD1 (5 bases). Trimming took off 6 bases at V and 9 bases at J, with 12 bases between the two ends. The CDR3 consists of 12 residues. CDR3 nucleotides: TGTGCCAGCAGACCTCCTACAGGTGAGCAGTTCTTC. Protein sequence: CASRPPTGEQFF.

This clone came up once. CDR3 in amino acids: CASSIEGANTGELFF. As DNA, the CDR3 is TGTGCCAGTAGTATAGAGGGGGCCAACACCGGGGAGCTGTTTTTT. The rearrangement joins TRBV19 to TRBJ2-2, with D perhaps matching TRBD1 (6 bases). The CDR3 runs 15 residues. With 0 bases removed from V and 2 bases from J, the gap between germline ends came to 7 bases. Germline CDR1 and CDR2: LNHDA and SQIVND (reference sequence).

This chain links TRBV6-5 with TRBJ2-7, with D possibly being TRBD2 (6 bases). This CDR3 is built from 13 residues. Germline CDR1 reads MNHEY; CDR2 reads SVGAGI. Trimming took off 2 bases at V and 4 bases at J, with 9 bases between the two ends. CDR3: CASSYGGEYEQYF. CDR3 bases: TGTGCCAGCAGTTACGGAGGGGAATACGAGCAGTACTTC.

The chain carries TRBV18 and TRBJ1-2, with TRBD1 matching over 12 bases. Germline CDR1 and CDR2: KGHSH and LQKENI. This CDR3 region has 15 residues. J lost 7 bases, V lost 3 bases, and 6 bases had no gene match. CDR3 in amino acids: CASSPPGQGAVGYTF. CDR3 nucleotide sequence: TGTGCCAGCTCACCTCCGGGACAGGGGGCGGTTGGCTACACCTTC.

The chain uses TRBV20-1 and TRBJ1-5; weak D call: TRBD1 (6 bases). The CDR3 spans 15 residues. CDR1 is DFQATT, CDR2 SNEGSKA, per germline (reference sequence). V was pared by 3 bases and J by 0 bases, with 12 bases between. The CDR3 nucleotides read TGCAGTGCTAGTGGACAGCAGCATAGCAATCAGCCCCAGCATTTT. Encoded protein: CSASGQQHSNQPQHF.